The 19 T cell receptor beta chains listed next were all sequenced from one sample in a study of molecular identifiers for immune sequencing clone quantification. TCRdb passed the PCR reads through MiXCR, listing each CDR3 protein once. This table has about half a million distinct CDR3 sequences, less than 30% appearing once. Sequenced material: naive CD8+ T cells from blood, with Jurkat cell RNA spiked in. The subset is: FACS-sorted CD8+CD4-CCR7+CD45RA+ naive T cells. Receptors were obtained from a human donor in good health. Some libraries in this study had Jurkat cell RNA spiked in.

This clonotype was detected ten times or more. The chain recombines TRBV23-1 with TRBJ1-5; TRBD1 might be the D (6 bases). TRBV23-1 is identified as an open reading frame with a role that is uncertain. With 0 bases removed from V and 1 base from J, the gap between germline ends came to 7 bases. The CDR3 length is 15 residues. The CDR3 reads CASSQSGQSNQPQHF. The CDR3 nucleotides read TGCGCCAGCAGTCAATCTGGACAGAGCAATCAGCCCCAGCATTTT.

This clonotype has just a few counts. The V gene is TRBV7-6, the J gene TRBJ2-2; D might be TRBD1 (6 bases). The CDR3 covers 14 residues. Germline lookup yields CDR1 SGHVS and CDR2 FNYEAQ. Trimming took off 5 bases at V and 6 bases at J, with 13 bases between the two ends. CDR3 sequence (DNA): TGTGCCAGCAGCACTGGACAGAATCCCGGGGAGCTGTTTTTT. This encodes CASSTGQNPGELFF. The variable domain in full, completed from reference TRBV7-6 and TRBJ2-2, reads GAGVSQSPRYKVTKRGQDVALRCDPISGHVSLYWYRQALGQGPEFLTYFNYEAQQDKSGLPNDRFSAERPEGSISTLTIQRTEQRDSAMYRCASSTGQNPGELFFGEGSRLTVL.

There are a few counts of this clonotype. The rearrangement uses TRBV10-3 and TRBJ2-7; D possibly corresponds to TRBD2 (5 bases). Germline V gene lookup returns CDR1 ENHRY and CDR2 SYGVKD. The CDR3 extends over 14 amino acids. V was cut by 3 bases and J by 3 bases, with 12 bases left in between. The CDR3 sequence: CAISDAGNLYEQYF. The CDR3 DNA reads TGTGCCATCAGTGATGCCGGGAACCTCTACGAGCAGTACTTC.

The gene calls are TRBV13 and TRBJ2-6; D is possibly TRBD1 (5 bases). V lost 5 bases and J lost 3, with 11 bases in between. The germline gives CDR1 PRHDT, CDR2 FYEKMQ (reference sequence). The length of the CDR3 is 15 residues. CDR3: CASSQQGNGANVLTF. The CDR3 DNA is TGTGCCAGCAGCCAGCAGGGAAATGGGGCCAACGTCCTGACTTTC.

This chain joins TRBV30 and TRBJ1-1; D is undetermined. The CDR3 has 12 residues. Germline V gives CDR1 GTSNPN, CDR2 SVGIG (reference sequence). The germline V and J ends were trimmed by 0 bases and 4 bases, with 6 bases remaining between them. Here the CDR3 reads CAWSVSSTEAFF. The CDR3 DNA reads TGTGCCTGGAGTGTAAGCAGCACTGAAGCTTTCTTT.

With respect to this clonotype: A much larger clone is a single base away; this may be a read error. A read error is likely, as this CDR3 ends without the conserved phenylalanine or tryptophan. The chain employs TRBV4-3 and TRBJ2-3, with D possibly TRBD2 on 5 matching bases. The V end lost 3 bases, the J end lost 10 bases, and 14 bases lay between the germline ends. Germline loops: CDR1 LGHNA, CDR2 YSLEER. The CDR3 loop spans 13 amino acids. DNA of the CDR3: TGCGCCAGCAGCCAGAATTGGGAGTGGGCGCAGTATTCT. Its translation is CASSQNWEWAQYS.

This clonotype has a count of ten or more. V gene TRBV7-9 combines with J gene TRBJ2-7; no reliable D call. This CDR3 has 15 amino acids. Trimming shortened V by 2 bases and J by 3 bases, and 14 bases separated the two germline ends. Germline V gene sequence: CDR1 SEHNR, CDR2 FQNEAQ (reference sequence). CDR3 loop: CASSLNPSVDYEQYF. The DNA of the CDR3 is TGTGCCAGCAGCTTAAACCCATCCGTAGACTACGAGCAGTACTTC.

V usage is TRBV9 and J usage is TRBJ1-1, with TRBD1 as a possible D gene (5 bases). This CDR3 is 12 amino acids long. Germline V lookup: CDR1 SGDLS, CDR2 YYNGEE. V lost 3 bases to trimming and J lost 10 bases, with 13 bases between them. The DNA for the CDR3 is TGTGCCAGCAGCGATACCGGGGGGGGAGCTTTCTTT. The encoded protein is CASSDTGGGAFF.

This clonotype has just a few counts. The J gene is TRBJ1-1, the V gene TRBV5-5; tentative D call: TRBD1 (5 bases). Germline lookup yields CDR1 SGHKS and CDR2 YYEKEE (reference sequence). V was trimmed by 6 bases and J by 3 bases, leaving 18 bases between them. This CDR3 has 15 amino acids. CDR3 in DNA: TGTGCCAGCAAACGGGGGGGAGGAGGGTACACTGAAGCTTTCTTT. Protein: CASKRGGGGYTEAFF.

There are a few counts of this clonotype. The rearrangement uses TRBV27 and TRBJ2-3, with 7 bases matching TRBD2. The CDR3 loop spans 16 amino acids. Trimming cost V 2 bases and J 5 bases; bases outside gene matches: 10. The germline V gene encodes CDR1 MNHEY and CDR2 SMNVEV (reference sequence). The CDR3 reads CASSLVIGGGRDTQYF. DNA for the CDR3: TGTGCCAGCAGTTTAGTAATTGGCGGGGGTCGAGATACGCAGTATTTT.

The J gene is TRBJ2-7, the V gene TRBV19; TRBD1 agrees at 7 bases. CDR1 is LNHDA, CDR2 SQIVND, per germline (reference sequence). CDR3 length: 15 residues. The V and J ends lost 3 bases and 0 bases, in that order; junction bases with no gene match: 5. The DNA of the CDR3 is TGTGCCAGTAGTATTGGGACAGTCCCCTCCTACGAGCAGTACTTC. Protein sequence: CASSIGTVPSYEQYF.

The V call is TRBV27, the J call TRBJ2-7; D gene uncertain. The germline CDR1 and CDR2 sequences are MNHEY and SMNVEV (reference sequence). The germline V and J ends were trimmed by 6 bases and 6 bases, with 18 bases remaining between them. The CDR3 is 14 residues long. The CDR3 region has the DNA TGTGCCAGCAGGCAAGGGCCAAAGGGCTTCGAGCAGTACTTC. It specifies CASRQGPKGFEQYF.

In its sample, this clonotype was seen a few times. V gene TRBV6-2 or TRBV6-3 combines with J gene TRBJ2-3, with 8 positions matching TRBD1. The CDR3 length is 14 residues. J gave up 5 bases and V 5 bases, and 6 bases lay outside the gene matches. Germline CDR1 and CDR2: MNHEY and SVGEGT. In DNA, the CDR3 is TGTGCCAGCAGTGTCCAGGGGGCGGGAGATACGCAGTATTTT. Translated: CASSVQGAGDTQYF.

This clonotype was detected only a few times. This rearrangement joins TRBV6-2 or TRBV6-3 to TRBJ2-3; TRBD2 is a possible D gene (6 bases). CDR3 size: 16 residues. Germline CDR1 is MNHEY and CDR2 is SVGEGT. Trimming cost V 6 bases and J 0 bases, with 16 bases left between them. The CDR3 loop reads CASSPYLALSTDTQYF. The CDR3 DNA sequence: TGTGCCAGCAGCCCATACCTAGCGCTCAGCACAGATACGCAGTATTTT.

The table lists this clonotype with a few counts. The chain couples TRBV28 to TRBJ1-5; no definite D call. Germline CDR1 MDHEN, CDR2 SYDVKM. Trimming removed 3 bases at V and 10 bases at J, with 10 bases between. The CDR3 length is 12 residues. In nucleotides, the CDR3 is TGTGCCAGCAGTTTCGTACAAGGACCCCAGCATTTT. Translating it yields CASSFVQGPQHF.

About this clonotype itself: A much bigger clone sits one base away, suggesting this may be a read error. The rearrangement uses TRBV4-1 and TRBJ2-7; no clear D. CDR1 MGHRA and CDR2 YSYEKL come from the germline V gene. CDR3 length: 16 amino acids. The CDR3 loop reads CASSQDVISRPGERYF. DNA for the CDR3: TGCGCCAGCAGCCAAGATGTGATATCCCGACCCGGCGAGCGGTACTTC.

The sample holds a few counts of this clonotype. This chain links TRBV7-9 with TRBJ1-5; possible D gene TRBD1, 6 bases. V was pared by 6 bases and J by 5 bases, with 14 bases between. The CDR3 covers 14 residues. Germline CDR1 reads SEHNR; CDR2 reads FQNEAQ (reference sequence). The CDR3 reads CASSEREGDQPQHF. CDR3 nucleotide sequence: TGTGCCAGCAGTGAAAGAGAGGGGGATCAGCCCCAGCATTTT.

The chain employs TRBV12-3 or TRBV12-4 and TRBJ2-6; D gene ambiguous. The CDR3 is made up of 15 amino acids. Between the trimmed V and J ends, which lost 7 bases and 2 bases, there was a span of 12 bases. The CDR3 loop reads CASTLENTGANVLTF. CDR3 bases: TGTGCCAGCACCTTAGAGAACACTGGGGCCAACGTCCTGACTTTC.

This clonotype was seen at least ten times. V usage is TRBV6-5 and J usage is TRBJ1-1; D not certain. From germline, CDR1 is MNHEY and CDR2 SVGAGI. Trimming stripped 4 bases from V and 5 bases from J, with 14 bases between. CDR3 length: 14 residues. The CDR3 loop is CASSFPGSETEAFF. CDR3 nucleotide sequence: TGTGCCAGCAGTTTCCCTGGGAGCGAGACTGAAGCTTTCTTT.